This T cell receptor (beta chain) originates from a study of identical twins. Overall study findings and caveats: Analyses of zero insertions could be partly confounded by invariant MAIT and iNKT cells. There was more out-of-frame TCR alpha sharing in monozygotic twins than models estimated. Among out-of-frame alpha sequences shared by twins, low generation probability occurred in excess.

One entry per CDR3 protein, called by TCRdb with MiXCR from the 5' RACE reads. The sample consists of 200,000 to 250,000 distinct CDR3 sequences, around 6.9% of them appearing once. The CDR3 contains 13 residues. Germline V lookup: CDR1 SQVTM, CDR2 ANQGSEA. V gave up 5 bases and J gave up 6 bases, with 17 bases separating them. In this sample, this clonotype turned up many times. No antigen is known for it. Separately, the same data were catalogued under a study of yellow fever vaccine responses in identical twins.

V and J are TRBV29-1 and TRBJ2-7; D may be TRBD1 (6 bases). The sample taken for sequencing was memory (CD45RO+) T cells sorted from blood. The receptor comes from a woman aged 18-35 years in good health. CDR3 in amino acids: CSVSGDTWPEQYF. In DNA, the CDR3 is TGCAGCGTTAGTGGGGACACTTGGCCCGAGCAGTACTTC.